Listed here are 20 T cell receptor beta chains from one sample, sequenced in a study of blood T cells in healthy people across ages. PCR was performed a second time for about 7 to 12 cycles using a sample-barcoded 5' primer and a J-beta primer mix. One entry per CDR3 protein results from TCRdb running MiXCR on the 5' RACE reads. The repertoire includes 750,000 to 950,000 distinct CDR3 sequences, under 35% of them detected once, and roughly 10% sits in the top ten. The same sample was also used in a study of T cells of mothers and their children.

The sample was blood. These receptors were collected from a woman aged 40 to 50 in good health.

This clonotype was picked up a small number of times. The junction departs from germline at one end; a sequencing error may be responsible. The V gene is TRBV6-6, the J gene TRBJ2-3; D possibly corresponds to TRBD2 (6 bases). The CDR3 covers 15 residues. Germline V gene sequence: CDR1 MNHNY, CDR2 SVGAGI (reference sequence). CDR3 in DNA: TGTGCCAGCAGTTTCGGGACTTCTAGCACAGATACGCGGTATTTT. As protein: CASSFGTSSTDTRYF.

The V gene is TRBV27, the J gene TRBJ2-1; 13 bases line up with TRBD2. The CDR3 consists of 18 residues. CDR1 is MNHEY and CDR2 is SMNVEV in the germline V gene (reference sequence). J gave up 5 bases and V 2 bases, and 9 bases lay outside the gene matches. The CDR3 region is CASSLPLPGLAGHNEQFF. Written as DNA, the CDR3 is TGTGCCAGCAGTTTACCCCTCCCGGGACTAGCGGGGCACAATGAGCAGTTCTTC.

In this sample, this clonotype turned up a few times. This chain uses TRBV27 with TRBJ1-5; D is unclear. This CDR3 is built from 15 residues. Germline V gene lookup returns CDR1 MNHEY and CDR2 SMNVEV (reference sequence). V was trimmed by 2 bases and J by 6 bases, leaving 14 bases between them. The CDR3 spells CASSLNPPGGQPQHF. The CDR3 nucleotides are TGTGCCAGCAGTTTAAACCCCCCGGGCGGTCAGCCCCAGCATTTT.

Of note for this clonotype: Sequence at one end of the junction differs from germline and may be a read error. This sequence joins TRBV6-6 and TRBJ1-4; D not certain. The CDR3 has 14 amino acids. Germline V gives CDR1 MNHNY, CDR2 SVGAGI (reference sequence). In DNA form, the CDR3 reads TGTGCCAGCAGTGACTCTGCAACTAATGAAAAACTGTTTTTT. It codes for CASSDSATNEKLFF.

A remark on this clonotype: One end of the junction varies from germline; a read error may be responsible. This chain links TRBV4-3 with TRBJ2-1, with TRBD2 as a possible D gene (5 bases). The CDR3 has 17 amino acids. Germline V gene sequence: CDR1 LGHNA, CDR2 YSLEER. CDR3 nucleotides: TGCGCCAGCAGCCTCCGAATAAGCCCGGGATCTTACAATGGGCAGTTCTTC. It specifies CASSLRISPGSYNGQFF.

The chain has TRBV9 and TRBJ2-1; the match to TRBD2 covers 7 bases. V was pared by 3 bases and J by 0 bases, with 6 bases of the junction left unmatched. CDR3 length: 16 amino acids. The germline V gene has CDR1 SGDLS and CDR2 YYNGEE. CDR3: CASSGGGSLSYNEQFF. As DNA, the CDR3 is TGTGCCAGCAGCGGCGGGGGTTCCCTCTCCTACAATGAGCAGTTCTTC.

In its sample, this clonotype was seen once. The genes are TRBV3-1 and TRBJ1-1; D unresolved. CDR1 and CDR2 from the germline V gene are LGHDT and YNNKEL (reference sequence). The CDR3 has 13 amino acids. Trimming cost V 1 base and J 3 bases, with 6 bases left between them. The CDR3 bases are TGTGCCAGCAGCCAAGGACACGACACTGAAGCTTTCTTT. Its protein product is CASSQGHDTEAFF.

Details on this clonotype: No conserved phenylalanine or tryptophan ends this CDR3, so it is likely a read error. The V and J genes are TRBV12-3 or TRBV12-4 and TRBJ2-3, with D tentatively TRBD2 (5 bases). The CDR3 is 16 amino acids. V gave up 5 bases and J gave up 0 bases, with 15 bases separating them. The CDR3 region is CASSRYEGSSTDTQYS. The DNA of the CDR3 is TGTGCCAGCAGTAGATACGAGGGATCGAGCACAGATACGCAGTATTCT.

The V gene is TRBV6-1, the J gene TRBJ2-7; weak D call: TRBD1 (6 bases). Germline loops: CDR1 MNHNS, CDR2 SASEGT. Deletions cut 7 bases from V and 2 bases from J, with 15 bases between. CDR3 length: 14 amino acids. The chain's CDR3 is CASISSDRAYEQYF. The CDR3 DNA sequence: TGTGCCAGCATTTCTTCGGACAGAGCCTACGAGCAGTACTTC.

The rearrangement joins TRBV3-1 to TRBJ2-1; the D gene is possibly TRBD1 (6 bases). V lost 11 bases and J 7 bases, leaving 21 bases between the germline ends. The CDR3 runs 14 residues. From germline, CDR1 is LGHDT and CDR2 YNNKEL (reference sequence). This chain's CDR3 is CAGSHGAGTNEQFF. The CDR3 DNA is TGTGCCGGTAGCCATGGGGCAGGGACAAATGAGCAGTTCTTC.

There are a few counts of this clonotype. This sequence joins TRBV28 and TRBJ2-7; D possibly corresponds to TRBD1 (5 bases). Germline loops: CDR1 MDHEN, CDR2 SYDVKM. The CDR3 consists of 12 residues. V lost 7 bases and J 3 bases, leaving 10 bases between the germline ends. Written as DNA, the CDR3 is TGTGCCAGCAAGGAAGGGGTCTACGAGCAGTACTTC. Its protein product is CASKEGVYEQYF.

This rearrangement joins TRBV10-3 to TRBJ1-3; D might be TRBD1 (6 bases). V lost 5 bases to trimming and J lost 0 bases, with 14 bases between them. The CDR3 covers 16 residues. Looked up from germline, CDR1 is ENHRY and CDR2 is SYGVKD. Here the CDR3 reads CAISTGGPSSGNTIYF. For the CDR3, the DNA is TGTGCCATCAGTACCGGGGGCCCAAGCTCTGGAAACACCATATATTTT.

On this clonotype itself: An end of the junction does not agree with germline; a read error may underlie this. V usage is TRBV25-1 and J usage is TRBJ2-7; no firm D call. The CDR3 contains 17 residues. Germline CDR1 reads MGHDK; CDR2 reads SYGVNS. CDR3 residues: CACSDQKDTVYFYEQYF. DNA of the CDR3: TGTGCCTGCAGTGACCAAAAAGACACAGTGTATTTCTACGAGCAGTACTTC.

This clonotype was picked up many times. The V and J genes are TRBV20-1 and TRBJ2-7; 9 bases are shared with TRBD2. CDR1 and CDR2 from the germline V gene are DFQATT and SNEGSKA (reference sequence). This CDR3 spans 14 amino acids. Trimming removed 1 base from V and 0 bases from J; junction bases left unmatched: 1. CDR3 in amino acids: CSARVAGVSYEQYF. Written as DNA, the CDR3 is TGCAGTGCTAGAGTAGCGGGGGTCTCCTACGAGCAGTACTTC.

The rearrangement joins TRBV6-4 to TRBJ1-1, with a possible D match to TRBD1 (5 bases). Trimming left V 3 bases short and J 5 bases short, with 10 bases between. The CDR3 spans 13 residues. Germline CDR1 and CDR2: MRHNA and SNTAGT. The DNA of the CDR3 is TGTGCCAGCAGTGAGGTCCGGGGGACTGAAGCTTTCTTT. Residues: CASSEVRGTEAFF.

The genes are TRBV7-2 and TRBJ2-6; 7 bases fit TRBD1. Trimming took 3 bases from V and 8 from J; bases not matched to a gene: 1. The CDR3 is 13 residues long. Germline V CDR1 and CDR2: SGHTA, FQGNSA. This CDR3 reads CASSLTGTNVLTF. The DNA for the CDR3 is TGTGCCAGCAGCTTGACAGGGACCAACGTCCTGACTTTC.

The chain employs TRBV4-1 and TRBJ1-5, with D uncertain. The V end was cut by 2 bases, the J end by 2 bases, with 10 bases between. This CDR3 contains 15 residues. Germline CDR1 is MGHRA and CDR2 is YSYEKL. CDR3 nucleotide sequence: TGCGCCAGCAGCCAAAGATCTGTGGGCAATCAGCCCCAGCATTTT. Its translation is CASSQRSVGNQPQHF.

The V gene is TRBV5-1, the J gene TRBJ1-1; D might be TRBD1 (5 bases). The germline V and J ends were trimmed by 0 bases and 4 bases, with 13 bases remaining between them. The CDR3 covers 15 residues. Germline CDR1 SGHRS, CDR2 YFSETQ. CDR3 sequence (DNA): TGCGCCAGCAGCTTGGTTAAGGGGATAGGCACTGAAGCTTTCTTT. It codes for CASSLVKGIGTEAFF.

The V and J genes are TRBV20-1 and TRBJ1-2; the D is unclear. This CDR3 has 13 amino acids. V lost 1 base, J lost 4 bases, and 10 bases lay in between. The V gene's germline CDR1 is DFQATT and CDR2 SNEGSKA (reference sequence). CDR3 in DNA: TGCAGTGCTAGAGCTGACACCCTCTATGGCTACACCTTC. Translating gives CSARADTLYGYTF.

This clonotype was observed many times. The chain carries TRBV6-5 and TRBJ2-7; no clear D. V lost 0 bases and J lost 0, with 9 bases in between. CDR3 length: 15 amino acids. Germline assignment: CDR1 MNHEY and CDR2 SVGAGI. The CDR3 loop reads CASSYSSPPSYEQYF. CDR3 DNA sequence: TGTGCCAGCAGTTACTCTAGTCCGCCCTCCTACGAGCAGTACTTC.